The 6 T cell receptor beta chains presented below share a single source sample, sequenced in a study of OX40 agonist ivuxolimab in advanced cancers. Clones were sequenced by immunoSEQ multiplex PCR, and TCRdb holds only the in-frame ones, with some missing. Among 90,000 to 100,000 clones, around nine tenths were seen once, and the ten largest hold 0.7% to 0.95%. Sequenced material: CD4+ or CD8+ T cells sorted from blood, taken in a trial of the OX40 agonist ivuxolimab. The receptors originated from an adult with an advanced solid tumor such as melanoma, head and neck, liver or kidney cancer.

CDR3 region: CAWGLEGITEAFF. In DNA form, the CDR3 reads TGTGCCTGGGGGCTGGAGGGCATCACTGAAGCTTTCTTT. The gene calls are TRBV30 and TRBJ1-1, with no clear D. The CDR3 has 13 amino acids. The ends were cut back, 5 bases at V and 4 bases at J, with 14 bases in the middle. The V gene's germline CDR1 is GTSNPN and CDR2 SVGIG (reference sequence).

V is TRBV5-4 and J is TRBJ2-7; D is undetermined. Between the trimmed V and J ends, which lost 2 bases and 0 bases, there was a span of 9 bases. The germline gives CDR1 SGHNT, CDR2 YYREEE (reference sequence). This CDR3 spans 14 amino acids. CDR3 coding DNA: TGTGCCAGCAGCTTAGAAGGTTTCTCCTACGAGCAGTACTTC. This sequence encodes CASSLEGFSYEQYF.

The table lists this clone with a count of one. The chain combines TRBV28 with TRBJ2-5, with 8 bases identical to TRBD2. V shed 5 bases and J 3 bases; nucleotides not matched to a gene: 8. Germline lookup yields CDR1 MDHEN and CDR2 SYDVKM. The CDR3 has 15 amino acids. CDR3 loop: CASSLAGRGEETQYF. Written as DNA, the CDR3 is TGTGCCAGCAGTCTGGCCGGGAGGGGGGAAGAGACCCAGTACTTC.

This clone was detected only once. The V gene is TRBV7-9, the J gene TRBJ1-4; tentative D call: TRBD1 (5 bases). The V gene lost 5 bases and the J gene lost 8 bases, with 9 bases spanning the gap. CDR1 is SEHNR and CDR2 is FQNEAQ in the germline V gene (reference sequence). This CDR3 contains 12 residues. The CDR3 nucleotides read TGTGCCAGCAGCGGGGGAGGGGAAAAACTGTTTTTT. Translating gives CASSGGGEKLFF.

The rearrangement uses TRBV5-1 and TRBJ1-1, with 7 positions matching TRBD1. This CDR3 has 13 residues. V lost 4 bases, J lost 3 bases, and 3 bases stayed unmatched. CDR1 SGHRS and CDR2 YFSETQ come from the germline V gene. CDR3: CASSLGTDTEAFF. The CDR3, as DNA: TGCGCCAGCAGCCTGGGGACAGACACTGAAGCTTTCTTT.

The rearrangement joins TRBV7-2 to TRBJ1-2; D is possibly TRBD1 (5 bases). The germline gives CDR1 SGHTA, CDR2 FQGNSA. Trimming removed 2 bases at V and 4 bases at J, with 14 bases between. The CDR3 has 15 amino acids. In nucleotides, the CDR3 is TGTGCCAGCAGCTTATACTCGAATGGGGGCTATGGCTACACCTTC. Its protein is CASSLYSNGGYGYTF.